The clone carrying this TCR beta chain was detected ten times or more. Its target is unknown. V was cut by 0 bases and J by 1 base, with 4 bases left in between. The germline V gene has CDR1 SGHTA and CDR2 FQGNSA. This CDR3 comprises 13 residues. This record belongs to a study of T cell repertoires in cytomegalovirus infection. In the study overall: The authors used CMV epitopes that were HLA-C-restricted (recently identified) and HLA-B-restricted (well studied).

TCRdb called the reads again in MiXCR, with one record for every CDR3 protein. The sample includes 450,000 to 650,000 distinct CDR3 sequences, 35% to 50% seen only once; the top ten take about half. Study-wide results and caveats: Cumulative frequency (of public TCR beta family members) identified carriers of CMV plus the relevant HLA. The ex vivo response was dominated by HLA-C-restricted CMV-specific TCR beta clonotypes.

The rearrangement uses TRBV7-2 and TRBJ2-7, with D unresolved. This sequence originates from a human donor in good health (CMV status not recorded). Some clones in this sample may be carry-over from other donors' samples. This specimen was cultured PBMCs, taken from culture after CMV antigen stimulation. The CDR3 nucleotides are TGTGCCAGCAGCTTAGCGGATTCCTACGAGCAGTACTTC. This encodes CASSLADSYEQYF. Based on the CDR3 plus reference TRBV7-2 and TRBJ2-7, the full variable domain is GAGVSQSPSNKVTEKGKDVELRCDPISGHTALYWYRQSLGQGLEFLIYFQGNSAPDKSGLPSDRFSAERTGGSVSTLTIQRTQQEDSAVYLCASSLADSYEQYFGPGTRLTVT.